A selection of T cell receptor beta chains follows, all from one sample in a study of OX40 agonist ivuxolimab in advanced cancers. The repertoire was sequenced with immunoSEQ multiplex PCR; TCRdb's copy has only in-frame clones and lacks some. The sample has approximately 100,000 clones, 90% seen once. This material consisted of CD4+ or CD8+ T cells sorted from blood, taken in a trial of the OX40 agonist ivuxolimab. Source of these receptors: an adult with an advanced solid tumor such as melanoma, head and neck, liver or kidney cancer. Both conserved end residues are trimmed from each CDR3. The D gene is left open where the match is weak.

v_call: TRBV28; d_call: -; cdr3_aa: ATRWASDHNEQF
v_call: TRBV7-2; d_call: -; cdr3_aa: ASNPRFQGVYEQY
v_call: TRBV18; d_call: -; cdr3_aa: ASSDNGYGYT
v_call: TRBV6-1; d_call: TRBD2; cdr3_aa: ATLGLAGVSNEQF
v_call: TRBV4-1; d_call: TRBD1; cdr3_aa: ASRGTGSNEQF
v_call: TRBV4-1; d_call: TRBD2; cdr3_aa: ASSQPGLAGLAKNIQY
v_call: TRBV27; d_call: TRBD1; cdr3_aa: ASSLSRGGTGETQY
v_call: TRBV5-1; d_call: TRBD2; cdr3_aa: ASSFGGSSDTQY
v_call: TRBV6-5; d_call: -; cdr3_aa: ASSYEPQQGWDEQY
v_call: TRBV11-2; d_call: -; cdr3_aa: ASSLVWGNEQF
v_call: TRBV27; d_call: TRBD2; cdr3_aa: ASSFLAGGATDTQY
v_call: TRBV6-5; d_call: -; cdr3_aa: ASRPTGNNQPQH
v_call: TRBV7-9; d_call: -; cdr3_aa: ASSLKAGASEQF
v_call: TRBV30; d_call: -; cdr3_aa: AWSVLAVRRLTYNSPLH
v_call: TRBV4-2; d_call: TRBD1; cdr3_aa: ASSTRDRGGTSYNSPLH
v_call: TRBV4-3; d_call: -; cdr3_aa: ASSREGRNYNEQF
v_call: TRBV5-1; d_call: TRBD1; cdr3_aa: ASSLGSGGAPFRETQY
v_call: TRBV27; d_call: TRBD2; cdr3_aa: ASGDETSVTGELF
v_call: TRBV19; d_call: -; cdr3_aa: ASSYANRERYGYT